The T cell receptor beta chain under discussion was sequenced for a study of long-term antiretroviral therapy in people with HIV. They ran version v3.0 of the immunoSEQ assay at survey level. Generated by immunoSEQ multiplex PCR, the TCRdb table keeps only in-frame clones and is missing some. The data contain 30,000 to 40,000 clones, around 86% of them singletons. Trimming at V came to 3 bases and at J to 0 bases, leaving 5 bases not matched to a gene. Germline values: CDR1 MNHEY, CDR2 SMNVEV (reference sequence). The CDR3 runs 15 residues. The specimen was unsorted PBMCs, collected 1.5 years after starting antiretroviral therapy. The chain uses TRBV27 and TRBJ2-7; 7 bases line up with TRBD2. The clonotype was recovered from a man younger than 30 with HIV. The CDR3 DNA is TGTGCCAGCAGTTTCGTGGGCGGGAGCTCCTACGAGCAGTACTTC. It yields the protein CASSFVGGSSYEQYF.